The subject of this entry is one T cell receptor beta chain. This sample stems from a study of blood T cell repertoires in COVID-19. On the study more broadly: Nucleic acid was either cDNA or gDNA, and it came from T cells, B-cell-depleted T cells, or PBMCs.

Data came from immunoSEQ multiplex PCR; TCRdb stores just in-frame clones and leaves some out. The sample includes approximately 170,000 clones, less than 80% of them seen just once. V was shortened by 3 bases and J by 2 bases, with 16 bases between the two germline ends. Looked up from germline, CDR1 is MDHEN and CDR2 is SYDVKM. The CDR3 is 16 amino acids. This chain links TRBV28 with TRBJ1-2; D unclear. The origin of this receptor is a woman between 50 and 59 years old with acute or convalescent COVID-19. The specimen sequenced was peripheral blood. Here the CDR3 DNA reads TGTGCCAGCAGTTTTGTGGGAGTTGGGGAAAACTATGGCTACACCTTC. Encoded protein: CASSFVGVGENYGYTF.